This note documents a single T cell receptor (beta chain) sequence. There is no known antigen for this receptor. No quality values exist for individual bases; no much larger clone is one base distant. The immunoSEQ Assay, a bias-controlled multiplex PCR, was used to amplify TCRbeta CDR3 regions from genomic DNA. In the authors' own workflow: The number of nucleated cells in each sample was estimated from the amplification of reference gene primers within the assay. To quantify the absolute abundance of each unique TCRbeta CDR3 rearrangement, sequence reads were collapsed and filtered. For each sample, productive Simpson clonality was calculated as the square root of Simpson's diversity index over productive rearrangements. TCRdb retrieved this table from immuneACCESS and kept in-frame rearrangements only. Not all clones are present; in checked studies, unresolved V genes account for under half, and no reason is known for the remainder. The V and J calls and clone size were taken over from that table, and D and trimming were inferred from the DNA. The sample table contains about 200,000 clones; only one count was recorded for approximately 85% of them. The ten largest clonotypes hold 7.5% to 9.5% of the sample.

The CDR3 starts with the cysteine, ends with the phenylalanine, and has 15 residues. Only CDR3 DNA is held: 45 bases, read in frame from base 1. From V the trimming removes 3 bases and from J it removes 6 bases, while the gene matches leave 7 bases of the junction unaccounted for. The germline V gene specifies MGHRA as CDR1 and YSYEKL as CDR2. The entry originates in a study of blood T cell repertoires in COVID-19 (TCRdb year 2020). For context, the study as a whole: Collaborator samples came from the United States, Italy and Spain and covered acute and convalescent phases of COVID-19. Samples came from the ongoing ImmuneRACE study (first 160 participants) plus 1,254 subjects from 6 global collaborators. A freely available public database, intended as a resource for researchers studying the immune response to SARS-CoV-2, is where the repertoires were released. The prospective study material was composed of cDNA or gDNA derived from T cells, B-cell-depleted T cells, or PBMCs. Deeply sampled blood TCRbeta repertoires from subjects exposed to, actively infected with, or recovered from COVID-19 were included in the dataset. A de-identified subject ID, COVID-19 status, age in years and sex were almost always included in the sample metadata. Where available, HLA class I and class II types were taken from metadata supplied by the sample provider and were not determined by assay-based typing.

One collaborating source in Seattle enrolled patients during active infection and followed them longitudinally through the course of disease. Collaborating institutions collected whole blood in K2EDTA tubes following their own protocols. For TCRbeta analysis, collaborators shipped samples as frozen whole blood, isolated PBMCs, or DNA extracted from either of those sample types. What the research found in general, with its limitations: The amount of clinical and demographic metadata varied by source and participant and was provided uncurated.

The sequence joins TRBV4-1 to TRBJ1-4; 7 bases in the middle match TRBD1. Sequencing input: peripheral blood. This TCR came from a woman at least 80 years old with COVID-19, enrolled during active disease. This receptor carries the CDR3 CASSHSGTAYEKLFF. The sequenced DNA is TGCGCCAGCAGCCACTCCGGGACAGCTTATGAAAAACTGTTTTTT.